A selection of T cell receptor beta chains follows, all from one sample in a study of OX40 agonist ivuxolimab in advanced cancers. Here immunoSEQ multiplex PCR was the method, and the copy in TCRdb shows in-frame clones only, minus some. The top ten clones hold around 11% of a sample with about 43,000 clones, around nine tenths of them seen once. Material: CD4+ or CD8+ T cells sorted from blood, obtained in a trial of the OX40 agonist ivuxolimab. The receptors stem from an adult with an advanced solid tumor such as melanoma, head and neck, liver or kidney cancer. The CDR3 runs from the conserved cysteine through the conserved F or W. Fields, in order: D gene, V gene, J gene, clone size, CDR3 DNA, CDR3 protein. The D gene is left open where the match is weak. Part of the rows lack a size; the others show once, few, many or a class for expanded clones.

D: -
V: TRBV12-5
J: TRBJ2-3
size: -
DNA: TGTGCTAGTATAATCTCAGTTCTCACAGATACGCAGTATTTT
CDR3: CASIISVLTDTQYF

D: -
V: TRBV2
J: TRBJ1-5
size: -
DNA: TGTGCCAGCAGTGAACCAGGGACTAATCAGCCCCAGCATTTT
CDR3: CASSEPGTNQPQHF

D: -
V: TRBV2
J: TRBJ2-3
size: -
DNA: TGTGCCAGCAGTGTGCGTCTGATTAGCACAGATACGCAGTATTTT
CDR3: CASSVRLISTDTQYF

D: -
V: TRBV5-1
J: TRBJ2-1
size: -
DNA: TGCGCCAGCAGCTTGGTGGGCTCCGACAATGAGCAGTTCTTC
CDR3: CASSLVGSDNEQFF

D: -
V: TRBV6-5
J: TRBJ2-5
size: -
DNA: TGTGCCAGCAGTTCTATGGACAGATATGAAGAGACCCAGTACTTC
CDR3: CASSSMDRYEETQYF

D: TRBD2
V: TRBV6-5
J: TRBJ2-5
size: -
DNA: TGTGCCAGCAGCAAGCGGGGGGGCGCGAAGACCCAGTACTTC
CDR3: CASSKRGGAKTQYF

D: -
V: TRBV11-2
J: TRBJ1-1
size: -
DNA: TGTGCCAGCAGCTCCGGGGGCTGGACTGAAGCTTTCTTT
CDR3: CASSSGGWTEAFF

D: -
V: TRBV2
J: TRBJ2-7
size: -
DNA: TGTGCCAGCAGCTCCTCCTACGAGCAGTACTTC
CDR3: CASSSSYEQYF

D: -
V: TRBV6-6
J: TRBJ2-7
size: -
DNA: TGTGCCAGCAGTTACGCCCAGGGTCCGTACGAGCAGTACTTC
CDR3: CASSYAQGPYEQYF

D: -
V: TRBV27
J: TRBJ2-1
size: -
DNA: TGTGCCAGCAGTTCAACCCGAAACTACAATGAGCAGTTCTTC
CDR3: CASSSTRNYNEQFF

D: TRBD2
V: TRBV5-1
J: TRBJ2-3
size: -
DNA: TGCGCCAGCAGCTCAGGACTAGCGGGAGCTTATACGCAGTATTTT
CDR3: CASSSGLAGAYTQYF

D: -
V: TRBV6-6
J: TRBJ2-3
size: once
DNA: TGTGCCAGCAGTTACATGGTCGTTAGCGATACGCAGTATTTT
CDR3: CASSYMVVSDTQYF

D: TRBD1
V: TRBV18
J: TRBJ2-1
size: -
DNA: TGTGCCAGCTCAACAATCCGGGACAGGGGTATTAGTGAGCAGTTCTTC
CDR3: CASSTIRDRGISEQFF

D: -
V: TRBV5-6
J: TRBJ2-5
size: -
DNA: TGTGCCAGCAGCTTGTTGAGGGGACCATCCCAAGAGACCCAGTACTTC
CDR3: CASSLLRGPSQETQYF

D: -
V: TRBV4-1
J: TRBJ2-5
size: -
DNA: TGCGCCAGCAGCCAAGTGGCGGCGCCAGAAGAGACCCAGTACTTC
CDR3: CASSQVAAPEETQYF

D: TRBD2
V: TRBV13
J: TRBJ2-2
size: -
DNA: TGTGCCAGCAGCCATCCACGGACTAGCGGGGAACTCACCGGGGAGCTGTTTTTT
CDR3: CASSHPRTSGELTGELFF

D: TRBD1
V: TRBV18
J: TRBJ1-2
size: -
DNA: TGTGCCAGCTCGAATGCGGACAGGGCGGATGGCTACACCTTC
CDR3: CASSNADRADGYTF

D: -
V: TRBV9
J: TRBJ2-7
size: -
DNA: TGTGCCAGCAGCGCCCTTAGGGGGGCAGGCGACGAGCAGTACTTC
CDR3: CASSALRGAGDEQYF

D: TRBD1
V: TRBV19
J: TRBJ2-7
size: -
DNA: TGTGCCAGTAGTTGGGGGACAGTTTTCTCCTACGAGCAGTACTTC
CDR3: CASSWGTVFSYEQYF

D: -
V: TRBV9
J: TRBJ2-2
size: -
DNA: TGTGCCAGCAGCGTAAACACCGGGGAGCTGTTTTTT
CDR3: CASSVNTGELFF

D: -
V: TRBV28
J: TRBJ1-4
size: -
DNA: TGTGCCAGCAGTTCCCAGGAGTGGAGGGGCACTAATGAAAAACTGTTTTTT
CDR3: CASSSQEWRGTNEKLFF

D: -
V: TRBV2
J: TRBJ1-2
size: -
DNA: TGTGCCAGCGGCATCGACAGGAGGGGTGGCTACACCTTC
CDR3: CASGIDRRGGYTF

D: TRBD1
V: TRBV7-9
J: TRBJ1-2
size: few
DNA: TGTGCCAGCAGCTTAGCGGGGACAGGGATTAACTATGGCTACACCTTC
CDR3: CASSLAGTGINYGYTF

D: TRBD1
V: TRBV5-6
J: TRBJ2-5
size: -
DNA: TGTGCCAGCAGCTCCCCGGGACAGGGGGCCAGCGGCGAGACCCAGTACTTC
CDR3: CASSSPGQGASGETQYF

D: -
V: TRBV2
J: TRBJ1-2
size: -
DNA: TGTGCCAGCAGTGGGGGACGAAACGCGCCGTACACCTTC
CDR3: CASSGGRNAPYTF

D: -
V: TRBV9
J: TRBJ2-3
size: -
DNA: TGTGCCAGCAGCCCTTTCGGACGGACAACGGGCACAGATACGCAGTATTTT
CDR3: CASSPFGRTTGTDTQYF

D: -
V: TRBV4-3
J: TRBJ1-4
size: -
DNA: TGCGCCAGCAGCCAAGCCCTGCCCCCGCACAGAGCAACTAATGAAAAACTGTTTTTT
CDR3: CASSQALPPHRATNEKLFF

D: -
V: TRBV28
J: TRBJ2-5
size: -
DNA: TGTGCCAGCAGCCGTGCTCGTGCCCAGTACTTC
CDR3: CASSRARAQYF

D: -
V: TRBV6-5
J: TRBJ2-1
size: once
DNA: TGTGCCAGCAGTTACTCTTACCTAGCTGGGGGTGAGCAGTTCTTC
CDR3: CASSYSYLAGGEQFF

D: -
V: TRBV10-3
J: TRBJ2-7
size: -
DNA: TGTGCCATCAGTGAGTCCCCCACGGACGAGCAGTACTTC
CDR3: CAISESPTDEQYF

D: TRBD1
V: TRBV30
J: TRBJ1-6
size: -
DNA: TGTGCCTGGAGCGACAGGGTTCGATCACCCCTCCACTTT
CDR3: CAWSDRVRSPLHF

D: TRBD1
V: TRBV7-9
J: TRBJ2-7
size: -
DNA: TGTGCCAGCGGACAGGGCCCCTACGAGCAGTACTTC
CDR3: CASGQGPYEQYF

D: TRBD1
V: TRBV6-5
J: TRBJ2-7
size: -
DNA: TGTGCCAGCAGTTACTCGGGGGGGACAGGGGGCTACGAGCAGTACTTC
CDR3: CASSYSGGTGGYEQYF

D: TRBD1
V: TRBV4-2
J: TRBJ2-7
size: few
DNA: TGTGCCAGCAGCCACGGACAGGGGAGCTCCTACGAGCAGTACTTC
CDR3: CASSHGQGSSYEQYF

D: -
V: TRBV7-2
J: TRBJ2-7
size: -
DNA: TGTGCCAGCAGCCCGCGGGGACCGTTGGCCTACGAGCAGTACTTC
CDR3: CASSPRGPLAYEQYF

D: TRBD1
V: TRBV27
J: TRBJ2-7
size: -
DNA: TGTGCCAGCAGCACGACAGGGTTGCTTAACGAGCAGTACTTC
CDR3: CASSTTGLLNEQYF

D: -
V: TRBV4-3
J: TRBJ1-2
size: -
DNA: TGCGCCAGCAGCCAAGATCTTATCGGACAGCTAGTCTATGGCTACACCTTC
CDR3: CASSQDLIGQLVYGYTF

D: TRBD1
V: TRBV4-3
J: TRBJ1-1
size: -
DNA: TGCGCCAGCAGCCCCTGGACAGGGAGCACTGAAGCTTTCTTT
CDR3: CASSPWTGSTEAFF

D: TRBD1
V: TRBV6-1
J: TRBJ2-7
size: -
DNA: TGTGCCAGCAGTGCTACGGCAGTCTTTGGGACAGGGGCCTACGAGCAGTACTTC
CDR3: CASSATAVFGTGAYEQYF

D: TRBD2
V: TRBV7-9
J: TRBJ2-3
size: -
DNA: TGTGCCAGCAGCTCCCCTTTAGCGGGGGGACGAGATACGCAGTATTTT
CDR3: CASSSPLAGGRDTQYF

D: -
V: TRBV2
J: TRBJ1-1
size: -
DNA: TGTGCCAGCAGGGAAAGACCCCCTGAAGCTTTCTTT
CDR3: CASRERPPEAFF

D: -
V: TRBV27
J: TRBJ2-2
size: medium-sized
DNA: TGTGCCAGCAGTTCCTACCGGTCCGGGGAGCTGTTTTTT
CDR3: CASSSYRSGELFF

D: -
V: TRBV4-3
J: TRBJ1-1
size: -
DNA: TGCGCCAGCAGCCTCGAACGTTGGGGGCTGACTGAAGCTTTCTTT
CDR3: CASSLERWGLTEAFF

D: TRBD2
V: TRBV28
J: TRBJ2-7
size: -
DNA: TGTGCCAGCAGGATGACTAGCGGGAGAGGCTACGAGCAGTACTTC
CDR3: CASRMTSGRGYEQYF

D: TRBD2
V: TRBV28
J: TRBJ2-7
size: -
DNA: TGTGCCAGCAGTGCAAGACTAGCGGGGGGGCTTTACGAGCAGTACTTC
CDR3: CASSARLAGGLYEQYF

D: -
V: TRBV5-6
J: TRBJ2-7
size: -
DNA: TGTGCCAGCAGCTTGCAGGTGAGACCTACCTACGAGCAGTACTTC
CDR3: CASSLQVRPTYEQYF

D: -
V: TRBV7-9
J: TRBJ1-2
size: -
DNA: TGTGCCAGCAGCTCGGAGGACCCGTGGGGCTACACCTTC
CDR3: CASSSEDPWGYTF

D: -
V: TRBV4-1
J: TRBJ1-1
size: -
DNA: TGCGCCAGCAGTCCTAGGATGAACACTGAAGCTTTCTTT
CDR3: CASSPRMNTEAFF

D: -
V: TRBV29-1
J: TRBJ1-5
size: -
DNA: TGCAGCAGCGACCCAGGGTTTAATCCCCAGCATTTT
CDR3: CSSDPGFNPQHF

D: TRBD1
V: TRBV13
J: TRBJ2-7
size: -
DNA: TGTGCCAGCAGCTTAGGCCAGCTACAGGGGGCTGGCGAGCAGTACTTC
CDR3: CASSLGQLQGAGEQYF

D: TRBD2
V: TRBV7-2
J: TRBJ2-5
size: -
DNA: TGTGCCAGCAGTTCTCCTAGCGGGAGGCAGACCCAGTACTTC
CDR3: CASSSPSGRQTQYF

D: -
V: TRBV5-4
J: TRBJ1-5
size: -
DNA: TGTGCCAGCAGCCTATGGGGCATCGATCAGCCCCAGCATTTT
CDR3: CASSLWGIDQPQHF

D: -
V: TRBV7-9
J: TRBJ1-2
size: medium-sized
DNA: TGTGCCAGCAATCGGGCAGTCTATGGCTACACCTTC
CDR3: CASNRAVYGYTF

D: TRBD2
V: TRBV27
J: TRBJ2-1
size: once
DNA: TGTGCCAGCAGTTACATAGCGGGAGGCCTATACAATGAGCAGTTCTTC
CDR3: CASSYIAGGLYNEQFF

D: TRBD1
V: TRBV7-9
J: TRBJ2-7
size: many
DNA: TGTGCCAGCAGCTTCCGGGACAGGTCTCCCGAGCAGTACTTC
CDR3: CASSFRDRSPEQYF

D: -
V: TRBV6-1
J: TRBJ2-7
size: -
DNA: TGTGCCAGCAGTAATAACAGGGAACCCTACGAGCAGTACTTC
CDR3: CASSNNREPYEQYF

D: -
V: TRBV7-9
J: TRBJ1-1
size: -
DNA: TGTGCCAGCAGCCAAAGTACCGAGGGGCCACGTCACACTGAAGCTTTCTTT
CDR3: CASSQSTEGPRHTEAFF

D: -
V: TRBV4-3
J: TRBJ2-1
size: -
DNA: TGCGCCAGCAGCCAAGAATGGGACGCCTACAATGAGCAGTTCTTC
CDR3: CASSQEWDAYNEQFF

D: -
V: TRBV7-9
J: TRBJ2-7
size: -
DNA: TGTGCCAGCAGCCCGTCGGGGTACGAGCAGTACTTC
CDR3: CASSPSGYEQYF

D: -
V: TRBV20-1
J: TRBJ2-1
size: once
DNA: TGCAGTGCTAGAGAGGGGTCCCAGTTCTTC
CDR3: CSAREGSQFF